One sample yielded the 8 T cell receptor beta chains listed below, sequenced in a study of cytomegalovirus exposure and HLA in healthy donors. Vbeta (60) and Jbeta (13) primers were used in the PCR. Clones were read by immunoSEQ multiplex PCR, and TCRdb kept only the in-frame ones, dropping some. This table has about 170,000 clones, 73% appearing once. Sequencing was performed on PBMCs. The receptors were gathered from a woman between 18 and 30 years old in good health and CMV-seropositive.

This clone was observed a handful of times. V is TRBV6-6 and J is TRBJ1-1; D might be TRBD1 (5 bases). V was clipped by 1 base and J by 1 base, with 10 bases between them. Germline V gene lookup returns CDR1 MNHNY and CDR2 SVGAGI (reference sequence). The CDR3 is made up of 15 amino acids. This CDR3 reads CASSYLGRGNTEAFF. The CDR3 DNA follows: TGTGCCAGCAGTTACTTGGGGAGGGGGAACACTGAAGCTTTCTTT.

As to this clone: In the same sample, other DNA sequences code for this CDR3. This chain joins TRBV5-4 and TRBJ2-5, with D unclear. Trimming cost V 4 bases and J 5 bases, with 6 bases left between them. Germline V lookup: CDR1 SGHNT, CDR2 YYREEE (reference sequence). This CDR3 has 11 amino acids. The CDR3, as DNA: TGTGCCAGCAGCCCCGGGGAGACCCAGTACTTC. This gives the protein CASSPGETQYF.

The rearrangement links TRBV7-3 to TRBJ2-1, with D possibly matching TRBD2 (6 bases). With 6 bases removed from V and 1 base from J, the gap between germline ends came to 13 bases. The CDR3 runs to 15 residues. Germline CDR1 is SGHTA and CDR2 is FQGTGA. CDR3 loop: CASSHNGGSYNEQFF. CDR3 DNA: TGTGCCAGCAGTCATAATGGGGGGTCCTACAATGAGCAGTTCTTC.

The CDR3 reads CASSFRGQLVGELFF. Written as DNA, the CDR3 is TGTGCCAGCAGCTTTAGGGGACAGCTAGTCGGGGAGCTGTTTTTT. This chain connects TRBV7-8 to TRBJ2-2, with 7 bases fitting TRBD1. This CDR3 has 15 residues. Germline lookup yields CDR1 SGHVS and CDR2 FQNEAQ. The V segment lost 3 bases and the J segment 7 bases; nucleotides outside the gene matches: 8.

The V gene is TRBV4-3, the J gene TRBJ1-1; TRBD1 agrees at 11 bases. Germline-derived CDR1 and CDR2 are LGHNA and YSLEER. The CDR3 sequence is 17 residues long. After removal of 3 bases from V and 4 bases from J, the junction contained 10 bases not matched to a gene. This chain's CDR3 is CASSQDRGTGGFTEAFF. CDR3 in DNA: TGCGCCAGCAGCCAGGACAGGGGGACAGGGGGTTTCACTGAAGCTTTCTTT.

The V and J genes are TRBV14 and TRBJ2-7, with 11 bases identical to TRBD2. The CDR3 covers 19 residues. In germline, CDR1 is SGHDN, CDR2 FVKESK. V lost 1 base to trimming and J lost 0 bases; unmatched junction nucleotides: 11. This chain's CDR3 is CASSQGPRASGGSSYEQYF. The CDR3 DNA is TGTGCCAGCAGCCAAGGACCAAGGGCTAGCGGGGGGAGCTCCTACGAGCAGTACTTC.

This sequence joins TRBV5-6 and TRBJ1-1, with 7 nucleotides matching TRBD1. This CDR3 has 17 amino acids. Germline lookup yields CDR1 SGHDT and CDR2 YYEEEE. V shed 4 bases and J 2 bases; nucleotides not matched to a gene: 14. The CDR3 DNA is TGTGCCAGCAGCCGAGGGACAGCCATTCAGAGAAACACTGAAGCTTTCTTT. This gives the protein CASSRGTAIQRNTEAFF.

This chain uses TRBV6-4 with TRBJ2-3; a possible D gene is TRBD2 (7 bases). This CDR3 is built from 14 residues. Germline CDR1 and CDR2: MRHNA and SNTAGT. V was clipped by 3 bases and J by 4 bases, with 11 bases between them. The CDR3 DNA reads TGTGCCAGCAGTGAAGGGGGGGCCTCAGATACGCAGTATTTT. It codes for CASSEGGASDTQYF.